The rows below give T cell receptor beta chains drawn from one sample of a study of metastatic and nonmetastatic thyroid tumors. MiXCR re-clonotyped the PCR reads for TCRdb. This sample has 40,000 or so clones; roughly 26% occur once, and the top ten carry roughly 8.8%. Sequenced sample: blood. The source is a female donor with papillary thyroid cancer or a benign thyroid nodule (not recorded which). Some clones in this sample may be carry-over from other donors' samples. The CDR3 runs from the conserved cysteine through the conserved F or W. A D gene is named only where the DNA matches it firmly. Part of the rows lack a size; the others show once, few, many or a class for expanded clones.

abundance: -; v_gene: TRBV6-1; j_gene: TRBJ2-7; d_gene: -; CDR3nt: TGTGCCAGCACTCAAGGACTAACCCACCAGGGCGGCGAGCAGTACTTC; CDR3aa: CASTQGLTHQGGEQYF
abundance: few; v_gene: TRBV6-1; j_gene: TRBJ1-2; d_gene: -; CDR3nt: TGTGCCAGCAGGCGGGACCTCGGGGGCTACACCTTC; CDR3aa: CASRRDLGGYTF
abundance: many; v_gene: TRBV6-2/TRBV6-3; j_gene: TRBJ2-1; d_gene: -; CDR3nt: TGTGCCAGCAGCCCCAGGCTAAATGAGCAGTTCTTC; CDR3aa: CASSPRLNEQFF
abundance: many; v_gene: TRBV12-3/TRBV12-4; j_gene: TRBJ2-1; d_gene: TRBD2; CDR3nt: TGTGCCAGCACCTGGGAGGGGGGACTAGCAAACAATGAGCAGTTCTTC; CDR3aa: CASTWEGGLANNEQFF
abundance: few; v_gene: TRBV27; j_gene: TRBJ2-3; d_gene: -; CDR3nt: TGTGCCAGCAGGCCCGGCGGTACCGCTATCACAGATACACAGTATTTT; CDR3aa: CASRPGGTAITDTQYF
abundance: -; v_gene: TRBV5-1; j_gene: TRBJ1-2; d_gene: -; CDR3nt: TGCGCCAGCAGCTTGGGGACAGAAGTGGGCTATGGCTACACCTTC; CDR3aa: CASSLGTEVGYGYTF
abundance: -; v_gene: TRBV4-3; j_gene: TRBJ2-1; d_gene: TRBD2; CDR3nt: TGCGCCAGTCCGACTAGCGGGGGCTACAATGAGCAGTTCTTC; CDR3aa: CASPTSGGYNEQFF
abundance: medium-sized; v_gene: TRBV6-1; j_gene: TRBJ2-2; d_gene: -; CDR3nt: TGTGCCAGCAGTGAAGAGGCGAGTTTTACCGGGGAGCTGTTTTTT; CDR3aa: CASSEEASFTGELFF
abundance: few; v_gene: TRBV7-6; j_gene: TRBJ2-7; d_gene: -; CDR3nt: TGTGCCAGCAGCTTAGGAGTCCACGAGCAGTACTTC; CDR3aa: CASSLGVHEQYF
abundance: few; v_gene: TRBV6-1; j_gene: TRBJ2-6; d_gene: -; CDR3nt: TGTGCCAGCAGTGTGGCCTCTTGGTCCAACGTCCTGACTTTC; CDR3aa: CASSVASWSNVLTF
abundance: many; v_gene: TRBV2; j_gene: TRBJ2-3; d_gene: TRBD2; CDR3nt: TGTGCCAGCAGTGGGGGGGCGACTAGCGGGCACGATACGCAGTATTTT; CDR3aa: CASSGGATSGHDTQYF
abundance: many; v_gene: TRBV19; j_gene: TRBJ1-1; d_gene: -; CDR3nt: TGTGCCAGTAGTTTCGGACACGCTGAAGCTTTCTTT; CDR3aa: CASSFGHAEAFF
abundance: medium-sized; v_gene: TRBV20-1; j_gene: TRBJ2-7; d_gene: -; CDR3nt: TGCAGTGCTAGATCCCCTACGGCGAGAAGGGTAAATATCGAGCAGTACTTC; CDR3aa: CSARSPTARRVNIEQYF
abundance: many; v_gene: TRBV10-2; j_gene: TRBJ2-2; d_gene: -; CDR3nt: TGCGCCAGCACTCTGGGAATAAACACCGGGGAGCTGTTTTTT; CDR3aa: CASTLGINTGELFF
abundance: -; v_gene: TRBV12-3/TRBV12-4; j_gene: TRBJ1-1; d_gene: -; CDR3nt: TGCGCCAGCATTTTTGGTGTGTCGGATGAAGCTTTCTTT; CDR3aa: CASIFGVSDEAFF
abundance: many; v_gene: TRBV28; j_gene: TRBJ2-3; d_gene: TRBD1; CDR3nt: TGTGCCAGCAGTACCGGGACAGGGGGCAGAGATACGCAGTATTTT; CDR3aa: CASSTGTGGRDTQYF
abundance: -; v_gene: TRBV5-1; j_gene: TRBJ2-7; d_gene: -; CDR3nt: TGCGCCAGCAGCTTGGGCTCCGCCTACGATCAATACTTC; CDR3aa: CASSLGSAYDQYF
abundance: many; v_gene: TRBV20-1; j_gene: TRBJ1-1; d_gene: -; CDR3nt: TGCAGTGCTAGAGATCGCACCGGAACTTGGGTATCTGAAGCTTTCTTT; CDR3aa: CSARDRTGTWVSEAFF
abundance: many; v_gene: TRBV2; j_gene: TRBJ1-2; d_gene: TRBD1; CDR3nt: TGTGCCAGCAGCCTAGACAGGGAGGCCAACTATGGCTACACCTTC; CDR3aa: CASSLDREANYGYTF
abundance: -; v_gene: TRBV28; j_gene: TRBJ2-3; d_gene: -; CDR3nt: TGTGCCAGCCGGGGGTTCAACACAGATACGCAGTATTTT; CDR3aa: CASRGFNTDTQYF
abundance: once; v_gene: TRBV5-1; j_gene: TRBJ1-2; d_gene: TRBD1; CDR3nt: TGCGCCAGCAGCTCCCAGGGGGCGTATGGCTACACCTTC; CDR3aa: CASSSQGAYGYTF
abundance: many; v_gene: TRBV20-1; j_gene: TRBJ1-1; d_gene: -; CDR3nt: TGCAGTTTACAGGTTTCTTACACTGAAGCTTTCTTT; CDR3aa: CSLQVSYTEAFF
abundance: -; v_gene: TRBV5-6; j_gene: TRBJ2-3; d_gene: -; CDR3nt: TGTGCCAGCAGCTGGGGGCGGGGGTATGGCACAGATACGCAGTATTTT; CDR3aa: CASSWGRGYGTDTQYF
abundance: -; v_gene: TRBV20-1; j_gene: TRBJ1-6; d_gene: -; CDR3nt: TGCAGTGCTAGAGTTTTGTTCAGCTCCTATAATTCACCCCTCCACTTT; CDR3aa: CSARVLFSSYNSPLHF
abundance: -; v_gene: TRBV28; j_gene: TRBJ2-2; d_gene: TRBD2; CDR3nt: TGTGCCAGCAGTCCTAGCGGGGTCCCGGCCGGGGAGCTGTTTTTT; CDR3aa: CASSPSGVPAGELFF
abundance: few; v_gene: TRBV5-4; j_gene: TRBJ2-3; d_gene: -; CDR3nt: TGTGCCAGCAGCTTGCCGGGATTCGATACGCAGTATTTT; CDR3aa: CASSLPGFDTQYF
abundance: -; v_gene: TRBV30; j_gene: TRBJ2-7; d_gene: -; CDR3nt: TGTGCCTGCAGTGTGGGTTTATACGAGCAGTACTTC; CDR3aa: CACSVGLYEQYF
abundance: -; v_gene: TRBV12-3/TRBV12-4; j_gene: TRBJ2-7; d_gene: TRBD1; CDR3nt: TGTGCCAGCAGCCAAAGGGACAGCTACGAGCAGTACTTC; CDR3aa: CASSQRDSYEQYF
abundance: -; v_gene: TRBV19; j_gene: TRBJ2-3; d_gene: TRBD2; CDR3nt: TGTGCCAGTAGTCCGGCCTTACTAGCGGGAGGTCGGGATACGCAGTATTTT; CDR3aa: CASSPALLAGGRDTQYF
abundance: -; v_gene: TRBV5-1; j_gene: TRBJ1-1; d_gene: -; CDR3nt: TGCGCCAGCAGCCAGGGTCGTGGTTTGGGGAGCACTGAAGCTTTCTTT; CDR3aa: CASSQGRGLGSTEAFF
abundance: -; v_gene: TRBV5-1; j_gene: TRBJ2-7; d_gene: -; CDR3nt: TGCGCCAGCAGCTTGGCCTACGGACCCTACGAGCAGTACTTC; CDR3aa: CASSLAYGPYEQYF
abundance: few; v_gene: TRBV6-1; j_gene: TRBJ1-1; d_gene: -; CDR3nt: TGTGCCAACAACGGGGAGGGGAGCACTGAAGCTTTCTTT; CDR3aa: CANNGEGSTEAFF